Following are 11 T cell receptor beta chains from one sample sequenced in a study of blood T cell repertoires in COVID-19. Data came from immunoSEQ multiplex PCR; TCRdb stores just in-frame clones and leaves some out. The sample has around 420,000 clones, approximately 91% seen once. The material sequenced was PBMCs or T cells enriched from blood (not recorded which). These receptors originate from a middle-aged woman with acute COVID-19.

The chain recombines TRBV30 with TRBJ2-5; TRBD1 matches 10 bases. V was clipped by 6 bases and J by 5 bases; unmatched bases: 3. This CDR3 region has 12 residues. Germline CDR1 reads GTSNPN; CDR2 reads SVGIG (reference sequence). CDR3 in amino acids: CACSDRGETQYF. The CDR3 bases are TGTGCCTGTTCGGACAGGGGGGAGACCCAGTACTTC.

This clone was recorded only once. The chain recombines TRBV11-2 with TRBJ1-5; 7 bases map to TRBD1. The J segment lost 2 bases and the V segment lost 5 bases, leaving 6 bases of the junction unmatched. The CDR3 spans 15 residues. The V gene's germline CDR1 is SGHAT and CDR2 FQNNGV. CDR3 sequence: CASSLTGVGNQPQHF. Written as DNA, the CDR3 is TGTGCCAGCAGCCTCACAGGGGTTGGCAATCAGCCCCAGCATTTT.

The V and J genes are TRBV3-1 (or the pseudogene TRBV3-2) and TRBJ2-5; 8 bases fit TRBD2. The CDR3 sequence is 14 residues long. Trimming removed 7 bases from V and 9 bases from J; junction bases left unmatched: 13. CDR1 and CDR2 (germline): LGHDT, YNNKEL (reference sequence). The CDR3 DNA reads TGTGCCAGCAACCTAAGGGAGGTAGCGGGGCCCCAGTACTTC. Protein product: CASNLREVAGPQYF.

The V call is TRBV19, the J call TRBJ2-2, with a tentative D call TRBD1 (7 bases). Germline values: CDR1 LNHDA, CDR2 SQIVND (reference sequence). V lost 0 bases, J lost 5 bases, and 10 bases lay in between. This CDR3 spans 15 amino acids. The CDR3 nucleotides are TGTGCCAGTAGTATAGAGGAGGGACAGACCGGGGAGCTGTTTTTT. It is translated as CASSIEEGQTGELFF.

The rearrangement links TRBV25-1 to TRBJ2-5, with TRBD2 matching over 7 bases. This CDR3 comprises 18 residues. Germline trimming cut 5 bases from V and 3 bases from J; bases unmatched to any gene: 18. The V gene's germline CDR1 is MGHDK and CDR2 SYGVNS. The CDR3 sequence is CASSPSLWGASGEETQYF. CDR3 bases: TGTGCCAGCAGTCCCTCCCTCTGGGGAGCAAGCGGGGAAGAGACCCAGTACTTC.

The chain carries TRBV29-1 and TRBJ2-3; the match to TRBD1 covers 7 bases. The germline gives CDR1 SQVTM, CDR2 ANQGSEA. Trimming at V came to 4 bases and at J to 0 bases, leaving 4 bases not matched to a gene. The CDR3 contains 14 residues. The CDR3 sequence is CSVGPTGSTDTQYF. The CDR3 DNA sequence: TGCAGCGTTGGTCCGACAGGGAGCACAGATACGCAGTATTTT.

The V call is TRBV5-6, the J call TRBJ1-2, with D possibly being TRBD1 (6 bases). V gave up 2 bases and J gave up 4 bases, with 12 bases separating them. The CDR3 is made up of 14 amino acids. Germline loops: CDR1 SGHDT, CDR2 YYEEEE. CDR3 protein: CASSFPGESYGYTF. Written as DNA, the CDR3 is TGTGCCAGCAGCTTCCCAGGGGAGAGCTATGGCTACACCTTC.

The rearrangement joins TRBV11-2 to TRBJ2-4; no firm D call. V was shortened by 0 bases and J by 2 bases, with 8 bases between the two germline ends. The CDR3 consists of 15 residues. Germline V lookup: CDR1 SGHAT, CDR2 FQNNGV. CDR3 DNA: TGTGCCAGCAGCTTAGATCAGTTAACCAAAAACATTCAGTACTTC. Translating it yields CASSLDQLTKNIQYF.

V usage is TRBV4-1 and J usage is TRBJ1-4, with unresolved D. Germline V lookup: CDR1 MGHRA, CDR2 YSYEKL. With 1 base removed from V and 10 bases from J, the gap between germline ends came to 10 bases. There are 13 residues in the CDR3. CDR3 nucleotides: TGCGCCAGCAGCCAAGGAGAGGGAGGAAAACTGTTTTTT. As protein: CASSQGEGGKLFF.

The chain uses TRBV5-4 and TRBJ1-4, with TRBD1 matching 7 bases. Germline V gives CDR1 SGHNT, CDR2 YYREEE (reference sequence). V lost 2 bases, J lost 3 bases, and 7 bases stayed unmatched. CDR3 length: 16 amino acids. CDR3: CASSLRGGAANEKLFF. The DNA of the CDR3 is TGTGCCAGCAGCTTAAGAGGGGGCGCGGCTAATGAAAAACTGTTTTTT.

The DNA for the CDR3 is TGCGCCAGCAGTTCGGCAGGGGTTGGCTACACCTTC. Protein product: CASSSAGVGYTF. The chain joins TRBV5-1 to TRBJ1-2, with D tentatively TRBD1 (6 bases). The germline V gene has CDR1 SGHRS and CDR2 YFSETQ. V was trimmed by 5 bases and J by 7 bases, leaving 12 bases between them. CDR3 size: 12 residues.